Sequencing of this T cell receptor beta chain was carried out in a study of human T cells and chemical hapten exposure. Study summary: Throughout a study of 20 to 25 weeks, patients underwent weekly scalp administration of diphenylcyclopropenone doses. The patients were mostly female; they had alopecia areata, totalis or universalis. Study findings and constraints: Alopecia in the donors means their immune response may deviate from healthy people's.

The sample's time point: patch test 2, 6 weeks after DPC sensitization. Treatment indicated: therapeutic diphenylcyclopropenone sensitization with weekly scalp DPC. The study drew its donors from alopecia patients who were 18 to 70 years old and suitable for DPC. The CDR3 runs 11 residues. TCRdb called the RACE reads again in MiXCR, with one record for every CDR3 protein. Among approximately 82,000 distinct CDR3 sequences, around 7% were seen once, and the ten largest hold 1.3%. This clonotype was counted ten times or more. The antigen is not known. V is TRBV21-1 and J is TRBJ2-3; the DNA was not compared with TRBD1, the D call given in the table. TRBV21-1 is marked as a pseudogene. The receptor comes from a woman in her thirties with alopecia areata. Some clones in this sample may be carry-over from other donors' samples. Specimen: whole blood, collected in connection with sensitization to the hapten diphenylcyclopropenone (DPC). The CDR3 loop is CASSTGDPWNF. CDR3 DNA: TGTGCCAGCAGCACGGGGGACCCGTGGAATTTT.